A single sample is the source of the 16 T cell receptor beta chains below, sequenced in a study of yellow fever vaccine responses in identical twins. TCRdb re-called the RT-PCR reads through MiXCR, storing one row per CDR3 protein. This table holds thousands of distinct CDR3 sequences, 60% to 85% found once. The starting material was T cells from blood (PBMCs), unsorted or a sorted subset (not recorded which), obtained before or after yellow fever vaccination (not recorded which). Source of these receptors: a woman aged 18-29 years who received the yellow fever vaccine.

The V call is TRBV13, the J call TRBJ1-2; 10 bases fit TRBD1. The CDR3 spans 15 residues. Unmatched junction bases numbered 8, after V lost 6 bases and J lost 4 bases. Germline V CDR1 and CDR2: PRHDT, FYEKMQ (reference sequence). DNA of the CDR3: TGTGCCAGCAGACTTACGACAGGGGGCTCCTATGGCTACACCTTC. It specifies CASRLTTGGSYGYTF.

The genes are TRBV15 and TRBJ2-5, with D perhaps matching TRBD1 (6 bases). CDR1 and CDR2 (germline): LNHNV, YYDKDF (reference sequence). This CDR3 spans 15 amino acids. The V gene lost 6 bases and the J gene lost 1 base, with 15 bases spanning the gap. Here the CDR3 DNA reads TGTGCCACCAGTAATGACAGGTATCCCCAAGAGACCCAGTACTTC. Its translation: CATSNDRYPQETQYF.

This clonotype was seen a single time. The V call is TRBV29-1, the J call TRBJ1-1; no clear D. The V end lost 7 bases, the J end lost 1 base, and 13 bases lay between the germline ends. This CDR3 comprises 13 residues. From germline, CDR1 is SQVTM and CDR2 ANQGSEA. The CDR3 DNA sequence: TGCAGCGCTCTAAGAGGGTCGAACACTGAAGCTTTCTTT. Its protein product is CSALRGSNTEAFF.

The V gene is TRBV10-1, the J gene TRBJ1-4, with D perhaps TRBD1 (6 bases). Trimming removed 10 bases from V and 6 bases from J, with 27 bases in between. The germline gives CDR1 WNHNN, CDR2 SYGVQD (reference sequence). The CDR3 extends over 17 amino acids. As DNA, the CDR3 is TGCGCCACCCAACAGGGCCCAACAACCCAAGCGGATGAAAAACTGTTTTTT. This sequence encodes CATQQGPTTQADEKLFF.

J is TRBJ2-5 and V is TRBV4-2; D unclear. V gave up 3 bases and J gave up 4 bases, with 3 bases separating them. CDR3 size: 11 residues. The germline V gene encodes CDR1 LGHNA and CDR2 YNFKEQ. In DNA, the CDR3 is TGTGCCAGCAGCCATGGAGAGACCCAGTACTTC. Protein: CASSHGETQYF.

The chain employs TRBV20-1 and TRBJ2-7, with D possibly TRBD2 on 5 matching bases. Germline assignment: CDR1 DFQATT and CDR2 SNEGSKA (reference sequence). Trimming cost V 5 bases and J 3 bases, with 11 bases left between them. The CDR3 consists of 12 residues. The CDR3 loop reads CSAERIHYEQYF. The DNA of the CDR3 is TGCAGTGCTGAGCGGATACACTACGAGCAGTACTTC.

The chain combines TRBV6-1 with TRBJ2-7, with unresolved D. Germline CDR1 MNHNS, CDR2 SASEGT. The CDR3 totals 11 residues. With 6 bases removed from V and 3 bases from J, the gap between germline ends came to 6 bases. The CDR3 coding sequence is TGTGCCAGCAGCCTGAACTACGAGCAGTACTTC. Translating it yields CASSLNYEQYF.

V gene TRBV11-3 combines with J gene TRBJ1-1; D not certain. The germline V gene encodes CDR1 SGHNT and CDR2 YENEEA. V was pared by 6 bases and J by 7 bases, with 6 bases between. CDR3 length equals 10 residues. In DNA form, the CDR3 reads TGTGCCAGCAGGGGTAGTGAAGCTTTCTTT. It codes for CASRGSEAFF.

This clonotype was seen a single time. The V gene is TRBV4-1, the J gene TRBJ2-3, with D possibly being TRBD1 (6 bases). Trimming pared 0 bases from V and 2 bases from J, leaving 9 bases between. CDR1 is MGHRA, CDR2 YSYEKL, per germline. The CDR3 is 15 amino acids. CDR3 amino acids: CASSQEAGVTDTQYF. The CDR3 DNA reads TGCGCCAGCAGCCAAGAGGCAGGGGTCACAGATACGCAGTATTTT.

The chain employs TRBV28 and TRBJ2-4, with 7 bases lining up with TRBD2. Germline CDR1 is MDHEN and CDR2 is SYDVKM. CDR3 length: 15 amino acids. J lost 0 bases, V lost 6 bases, and 5 bases had no gene match. CDR3 region: CASSSPGGAKNIQYF. DNA of the CDR3: TGTGCCAGCAGCTCCCCGGGGGGAGCCAAAAACATTCAGTACTTC.

This rearrangement joins TRBV24-1 to TRBJ1-2; tentative D call: TRBD1 (6 bases). The germline V and J ends were trimmed by 3 bases and 5 bases, with 12 bases remaining between them. There are 14 residues in the CDR3. Germline V gene sequence: CDR1 KGHDR, CDR2 SFDVKD. CDR3 amino acids: CATSDDRREYGYTF. CDR3 DNA: TGTGCCACCAGTGATGACAGGAGGGAGTATGGCTACACCTTC.

The V call is TRBV5-1, the J call TRBJ1-2; 7 bases align to TRBD1. Per germline, CDR1 SGHRS and CDR2 YFSETQ. There are 16 residues in the CDR3. The V segment lost 0 bases and the J segment 4 bases; nucleotides outside the gene matches: 9. CDR3 sequence: CASSLAEGGPGYGYTF. In DNA, the CDR3 is TGCGCCAGCAGCTTGGCAGAAGGGGGCCCTGGCTATGGCTACACCTTC.

The gene calls are TRBV2 and TRBJ1-1; perhaps TRBD1 as D (6 bases). V lost 5 bases, J lost 6 bases, and 19 bases lay in between. CDR1 and CDR2 from the germline V gene are SNHLY and FYNNEI. The CDR3 is made up of 15 amino acids. CDR3 in amino acids: CASSLFGQGKPEAFF. In DNA form, the CDR3 reads TGTGCCAGCAGTCTGTTCGGCCAGGGGAAGCCTGAAGCTTTCTTT.

This clonotype was found once. Relative to the germline gene, one junction end is altered; a read error may explain this. J is TRBJ2-7 and V is TRBV2; D perhaps matches TRBD2 (5 bases). Germline-derived CDR1 and CDR2 are SNHLY and FYNNEI. This CDR3 is 13 amino acids long. For the CDR3, the DNA is TGTGCCAGCGGTGATAGCGAGGCCTACGAGCAGTACTTC. Translation: CASGDSEAYEQYF.

This clonotype has only a few counts. This chain connects TRBV10-3 to TRBJ1-5; D perhaps matches TRBD1 (6 bases). V lost 6 bases and J lost 2, with 11 bases in between. The CDR3 loop spans 14 amino acids. Germline CDR1 is ENHRY and CDR2 is SYGVKD. Here the CDR3 reads CAIRAQGGNQPQHF. In DNA, the CDR3 is TGTGCCATCAGAGCACAGGGTGGCAATCAGCCCCAGCATTTT.

The rearrangement links TRBV16 to TRBJ2-7; D unresolved. Trimming shortened V by 1 base and J by 5 bases, and 6 bases separated the two germline ends. CDR3 length equals 12 residues. Germline CDR1 reads KGHSY; CDR2 reads FQNENV. The CDR3 coding sequence is TGTGCCAGCAGCCAATTTTTGGACGAGCAGTACTTC. Translated: CASSQFLDEQYF.